This TCR beta chain was observed in a study of blood T cell repertoires in COVID-19. Trimming removed 10 bases at V and 5 bases at J, with 15 bases between. CDR3 length: 13 residues. In germline, CDR1 is MDHEN, CDR2 SYDVKM. Only in-frame clones appear in the TCRdb table, and some are missing; sequencing was by immunoSEQ multiplex PCR. The table has a few hundred thousand clones, about 86% seen once; the top ten hold about 4.2%. The clonotype comes from a woman aged 40 to 50 with acute COVID-19. Sequencing input: PBMCs or T cells enriched from blood (not recorded which). The chain joins TRBV28 to TRBJ2-1, with a tentative D call TRBD2 (6 bases). The CDR3 spells CATKRAGNNEQFF. The CDR3 coding sequence is TGTGCCACTAAGCGGGCGGGTAACAATGAGCAGTTCTTC. The whole variable domain, remainder taken from reference TRBV28 and TRBJ2-1, is DVKVTQSSRYLVKRTGEKVFLECVQDMDHENMFWYRQDPGLGLRLIYFSYDVKMKEKGDIPEGYSVSREKKERFSLILESASTNQTSMYLCATKRAGNNEQFFGPGTRLTVL.